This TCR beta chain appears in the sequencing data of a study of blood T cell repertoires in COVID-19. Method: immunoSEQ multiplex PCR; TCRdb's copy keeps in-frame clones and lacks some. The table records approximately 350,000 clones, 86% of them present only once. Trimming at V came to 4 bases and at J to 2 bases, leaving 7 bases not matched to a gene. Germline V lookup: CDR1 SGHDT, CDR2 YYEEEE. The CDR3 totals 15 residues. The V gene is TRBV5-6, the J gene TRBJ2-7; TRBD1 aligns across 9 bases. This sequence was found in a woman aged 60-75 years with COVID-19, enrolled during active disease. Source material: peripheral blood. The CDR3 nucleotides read TGTGCCAGCAGCCCCCGGGACAGGGTCGCCTACGAGCAGTACTTC. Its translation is CASSPRDRVAYEQYF.